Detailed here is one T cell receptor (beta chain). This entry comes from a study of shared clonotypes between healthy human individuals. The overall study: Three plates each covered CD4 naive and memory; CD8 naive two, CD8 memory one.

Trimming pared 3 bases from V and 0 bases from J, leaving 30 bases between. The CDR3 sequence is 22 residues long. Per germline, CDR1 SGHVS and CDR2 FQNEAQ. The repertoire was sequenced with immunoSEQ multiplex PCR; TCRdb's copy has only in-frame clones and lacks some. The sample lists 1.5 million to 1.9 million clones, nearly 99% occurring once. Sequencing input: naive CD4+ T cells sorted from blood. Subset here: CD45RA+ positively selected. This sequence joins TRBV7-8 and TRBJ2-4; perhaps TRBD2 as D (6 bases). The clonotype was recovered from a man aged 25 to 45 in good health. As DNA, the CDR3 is TGTGCCAGCAGCTTCTACTCAGAACTGGAGCGGGCAGAACAAATAGCCAAAAACATTCAGTACTTC. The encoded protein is CASSFYSELERAEQIAKNIQYF.